This T cell receptor (beta chain) was observed in a study of cytomegalovirus exposure and HLA in healthy donors. Germline CDR1 LNHDA, CDR2 SQIVND (reference sequence). This CDR3 spans 14 amino acids. With 5 bases removed from V and 0 bases from J, the gap between germline ends came to 10 bases. Here immunoSEQ multiplex PCR was the method, and the copy in TCRdb shows in-frame clones only, minus some. The data hold about 250,000 clones, with about 90% observed a single time. Of note for this clone: The target antigen is unknown.

Study results and caveats: Usually a TCR sequence was rare, but some public TCRs were found in many donors. The study designated 150 or so TCR beta chains cytomegalovirus-associated.

This sequence was found in a man in his late teens or twenties in good health and CMV-seropositive. The rearrangement uses TRBV19 and TRBJ1-1, with D unclear. Sequencing input: PBMCs. The chain's CDR3 is CASSLAGLNTEAFF. The CDR3, as DNA: TGTGCCAGTAGTTTGGCCGGCCTGAACACTGAAGCTTTCTTT.